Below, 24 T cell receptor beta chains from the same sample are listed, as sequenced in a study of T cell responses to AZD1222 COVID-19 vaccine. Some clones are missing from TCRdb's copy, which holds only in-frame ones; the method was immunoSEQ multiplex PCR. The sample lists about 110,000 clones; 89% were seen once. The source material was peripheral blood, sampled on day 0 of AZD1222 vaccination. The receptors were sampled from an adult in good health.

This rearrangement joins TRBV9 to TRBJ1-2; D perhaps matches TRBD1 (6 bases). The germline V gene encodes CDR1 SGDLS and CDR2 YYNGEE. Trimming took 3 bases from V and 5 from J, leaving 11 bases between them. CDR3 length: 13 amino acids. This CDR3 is CASSGRTAYGYTF. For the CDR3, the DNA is TGTGCCAGCAGCGGACGGACAGCATATGGCTACACCTTC.

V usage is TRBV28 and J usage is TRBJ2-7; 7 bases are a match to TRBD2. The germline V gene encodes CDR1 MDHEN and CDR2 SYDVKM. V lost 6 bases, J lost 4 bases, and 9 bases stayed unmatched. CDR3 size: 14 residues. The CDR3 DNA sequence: TGTGCCAGCAGACGACCTAGCGGACCATACGAGCAGTACTTC. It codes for CASRRPSGPYEQYF.

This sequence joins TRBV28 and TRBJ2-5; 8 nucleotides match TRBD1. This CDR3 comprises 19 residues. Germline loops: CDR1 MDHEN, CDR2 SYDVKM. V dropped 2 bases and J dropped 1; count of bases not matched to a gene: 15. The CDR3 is CASSLSSTGGSFGQETQYF. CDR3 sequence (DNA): TGTGCCAGCAGTTTAAGCTCAACAGGGGGTAGCTTTGGCCAAGAGACCCAGTACTTC. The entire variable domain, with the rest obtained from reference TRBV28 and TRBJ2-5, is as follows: DVKVTQSSRYLVKRTGEKVFLECVQDMDHENMFWYRQDPGLGLRLIYFSYDVKMKEKGDIPEGYSVSREKKERFSLILESASTNQTSMYLCASSLSSTGGSFGQETQYFGPGTRLLVL.

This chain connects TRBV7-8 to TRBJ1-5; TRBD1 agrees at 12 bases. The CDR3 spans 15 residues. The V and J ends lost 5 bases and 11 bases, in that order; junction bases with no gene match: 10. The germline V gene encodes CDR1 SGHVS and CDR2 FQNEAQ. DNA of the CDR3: TGTGCCAGCAGCGCGGGACAGGGGGCAAGTATGGCCCAGCATTTT. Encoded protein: CASSAGQGASMAQHF. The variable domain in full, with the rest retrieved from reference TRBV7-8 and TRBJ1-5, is GAGVSQSPRYKVAKRGQDVALRCDPISGHVSLFWYQQALGQGPEFLTYFQNEAQLDKSGLPSDRFFAERPEGSVSTLKIQRTQQEDSAVYLCASSAGQGASMAQHFGDGTRLSIL.

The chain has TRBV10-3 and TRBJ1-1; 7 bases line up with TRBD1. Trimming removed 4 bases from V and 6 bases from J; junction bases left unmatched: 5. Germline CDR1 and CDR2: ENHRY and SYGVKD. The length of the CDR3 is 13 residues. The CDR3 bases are TGTGCCATCAGTGGGGGCCAGGGGGCTGAAGCTTTCTTT. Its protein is CAISGGQGAEAFF.

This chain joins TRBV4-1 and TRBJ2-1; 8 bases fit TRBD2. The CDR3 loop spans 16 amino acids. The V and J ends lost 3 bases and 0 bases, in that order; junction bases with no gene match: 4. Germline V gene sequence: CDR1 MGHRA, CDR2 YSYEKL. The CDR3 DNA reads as TGCGCCAGCAGCCAGGTAGCGGGGAGCTCCTACAATGAGCAGTTCTTC. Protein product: CASSQVAGSSYNEQFF.

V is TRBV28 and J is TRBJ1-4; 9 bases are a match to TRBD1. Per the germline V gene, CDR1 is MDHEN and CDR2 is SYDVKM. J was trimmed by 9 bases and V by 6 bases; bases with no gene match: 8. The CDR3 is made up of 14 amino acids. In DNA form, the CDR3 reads TGTGCCAGCAGGGGGACAGGGACAATTCAAAAACTGTTTTTT. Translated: CASRGTGTIQKLFF.

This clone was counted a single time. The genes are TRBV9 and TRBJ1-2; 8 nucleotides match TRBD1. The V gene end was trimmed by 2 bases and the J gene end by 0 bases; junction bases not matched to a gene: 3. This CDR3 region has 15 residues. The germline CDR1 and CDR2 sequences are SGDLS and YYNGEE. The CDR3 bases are TGTGCCAGCAGCGTCGGGACAGGATCTAACTATGGCTACACCTTC. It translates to CASSVGTGSNYGYTF.

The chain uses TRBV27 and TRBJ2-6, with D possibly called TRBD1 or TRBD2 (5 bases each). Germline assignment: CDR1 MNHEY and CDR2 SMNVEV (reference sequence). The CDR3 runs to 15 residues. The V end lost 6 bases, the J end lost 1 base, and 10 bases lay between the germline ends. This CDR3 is CASREGWSGANVLTF. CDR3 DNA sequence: TGTGCCAGCAGAGAGGGGTGGTCTGGGGCCAACGTCCTGACTTTC.

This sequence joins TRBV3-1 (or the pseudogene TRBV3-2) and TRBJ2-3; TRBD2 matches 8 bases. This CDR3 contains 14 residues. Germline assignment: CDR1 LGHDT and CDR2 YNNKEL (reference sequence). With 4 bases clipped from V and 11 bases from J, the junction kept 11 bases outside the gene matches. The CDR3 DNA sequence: TGTGCCAGCAGCCCCCAGGGGAGCGGGAGAGGGCAGTATTTT. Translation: CASSPQGSGRGQYF.

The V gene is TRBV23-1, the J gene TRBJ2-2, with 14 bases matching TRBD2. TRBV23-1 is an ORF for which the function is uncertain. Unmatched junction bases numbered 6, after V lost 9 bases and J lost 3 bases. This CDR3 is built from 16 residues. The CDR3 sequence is CARSTSGREHTGELFF. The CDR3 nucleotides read TGCGCCAGGTCGACTAGCGGGAGGGAACACACCGGGGAGCTGTTTTTT.

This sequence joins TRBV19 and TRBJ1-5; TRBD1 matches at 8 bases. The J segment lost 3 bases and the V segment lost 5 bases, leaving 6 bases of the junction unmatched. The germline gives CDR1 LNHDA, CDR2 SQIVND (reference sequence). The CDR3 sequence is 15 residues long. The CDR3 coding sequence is TGTGCCAGTAGTCCACTGACAGGGGTCAATCAGCCCCAGCATTTT. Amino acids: CASSPLTGVNQPQHF.

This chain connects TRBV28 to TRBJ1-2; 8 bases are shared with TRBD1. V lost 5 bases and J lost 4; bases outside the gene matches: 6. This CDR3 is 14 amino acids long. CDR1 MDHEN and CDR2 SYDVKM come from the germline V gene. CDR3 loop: CASSLGQVFYGYTF. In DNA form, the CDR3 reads TGTGCCAGCAGTCTGGGACAGGTTTTCTATGGCTACACCTTC.

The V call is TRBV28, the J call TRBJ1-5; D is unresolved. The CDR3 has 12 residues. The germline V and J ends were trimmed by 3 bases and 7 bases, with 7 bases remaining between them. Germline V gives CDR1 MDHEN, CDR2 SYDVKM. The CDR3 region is CASSLVNQPQHF. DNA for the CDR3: TGTGCCAGCAGTTTGGTCAACCAGCCCCAGCATTTT.

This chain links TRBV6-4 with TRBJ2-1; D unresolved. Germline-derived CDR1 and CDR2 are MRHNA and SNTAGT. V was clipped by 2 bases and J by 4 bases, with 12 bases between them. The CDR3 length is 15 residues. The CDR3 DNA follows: TGTGCCAGCAGTGACACGAGGACCGGGTACAATGAGCAGTTCTTC. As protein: CASSDTRTGYNEQFF.

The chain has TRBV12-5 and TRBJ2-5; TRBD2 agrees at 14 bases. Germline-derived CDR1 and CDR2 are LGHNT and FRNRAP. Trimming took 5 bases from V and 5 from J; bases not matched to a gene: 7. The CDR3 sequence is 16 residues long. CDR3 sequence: CASGPGTSGSAETQYF. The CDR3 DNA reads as TGTGCTAGTGGTCCGGGGACTAGCGGGAGCGCGGAGACCCAGTACTTC.

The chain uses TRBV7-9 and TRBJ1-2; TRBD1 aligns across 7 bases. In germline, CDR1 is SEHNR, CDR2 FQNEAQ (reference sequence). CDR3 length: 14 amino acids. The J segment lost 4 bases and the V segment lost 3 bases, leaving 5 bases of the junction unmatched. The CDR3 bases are TGTGCCAGCAGCTTTTCAGGGGGTACCTATGGCTACACCTTC. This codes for CASSFSGGTYGYTF.

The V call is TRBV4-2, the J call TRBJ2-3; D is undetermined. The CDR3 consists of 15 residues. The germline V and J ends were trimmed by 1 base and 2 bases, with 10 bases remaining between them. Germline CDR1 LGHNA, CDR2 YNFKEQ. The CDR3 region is CASSQVADFTDTQYF. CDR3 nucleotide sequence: TGTGCCAGCAGCCAAGTGGCAGATTTCACAGATACGCAGTATTTT.

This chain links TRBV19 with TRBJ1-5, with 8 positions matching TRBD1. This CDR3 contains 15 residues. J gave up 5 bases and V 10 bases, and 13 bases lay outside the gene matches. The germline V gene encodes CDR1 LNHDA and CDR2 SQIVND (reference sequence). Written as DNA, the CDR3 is TGTGCCACCGGTGATCAGGACAGGGCTTATCAGCCCCAGCATTTT. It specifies CATGDQDRAYQPQHF.

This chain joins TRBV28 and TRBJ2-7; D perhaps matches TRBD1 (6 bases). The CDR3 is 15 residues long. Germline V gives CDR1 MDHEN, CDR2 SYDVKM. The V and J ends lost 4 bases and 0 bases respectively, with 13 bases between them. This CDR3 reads CASSSTGTNSYEQYF. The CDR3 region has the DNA TGTGCCAGCAGTTCCACCGGGACAAACTCCTACGAGCAGTACTTC.

CDR3 sequence (DNA): TGCAGTGCTAGTTTAGGGGCCGAATACAATGAGCAGTTCTTC. Its translation is CSASLGAEYNEQFF. The chain employs TRBV20-1 and TRBJ2-1; D is perhaps TRBD1 (5 bases). The CDR3 sequence is 14 residues long. The V end was cut by 3 bases, the J end by 4 bases, with 13 bases between. Germline V CDR1 and CDR2: DFQATT, SNEGSKA (reference sequence).

The CDR3 DNA follows: TGTGCCAGCAGTTCCAAACTAGGAGGGGAGCTGTTTTTT. Its translation: CASSSKLGGELFF. The chain uses TRBV6-5 and TRBJ2-2; perhaps TRBD2 as D (5 bases). CDR3 length: 13 residues. Per germline, CDR1 MNHEY and CDR2 SVGAGI. V dropped 4 bases and J dropped 8 bases, with 11 bases sitting between them.

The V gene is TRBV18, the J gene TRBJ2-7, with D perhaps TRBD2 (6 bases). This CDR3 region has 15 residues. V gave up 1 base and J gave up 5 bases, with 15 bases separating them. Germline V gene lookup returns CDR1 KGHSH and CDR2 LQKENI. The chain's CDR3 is CASSPLSAGTDEQYF. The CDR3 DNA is TGTGCCAGCTCACCACTATCGGCAGGGACTGACGAGCAGTACTTC.

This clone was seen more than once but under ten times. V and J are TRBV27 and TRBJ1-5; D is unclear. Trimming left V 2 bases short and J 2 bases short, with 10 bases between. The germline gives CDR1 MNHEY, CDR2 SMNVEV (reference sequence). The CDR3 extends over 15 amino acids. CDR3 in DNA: TGTGCCAGCAGTTTAACCAAAGCAGGCAATCAGCCCCAGCATTTT. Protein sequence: CASSLTKAGNQPQHF.